This passage covers 13 T cell receptor beta chains from one sample sequenced in a study of neurological immune-mediated disorders. Each CDR3 protein is one row after TCRdb ran MiXCR on the 5' RACE reads. In the table there are roughly 52,000 distinct CDR3 sequences, 4% of which are singletons. Input material: CD4+ T cells from blood. Receptors were obtained from a woman aged 40 to 50 with multiple sclerosis.

This clonotype was picked up many times. The V and J genes are TRBV6-5 and TRBJ1-4; no clear D. The CDR3 totals 14 residues. The V gene lost 6 bases and the J gene lost 7 bases, with 15 bases spanning the gap. The germline gives CDR1 MNHEY, CDR2 SVGAGI. CDR3 sequence (DNA): TGTGCCAGCAGGATCCGGAGATACGGTGAAAAACTGTTTTTT. This gives the protein CASRIRRYGEKLFF.

This clonotype was seen many times. The chain couples TRBV9 to TRBJ1-4; 9 bases are a match to TRBD1. V gave up 4 bases and J gave up 8 bases; unmatched junction bases: 9. In germline, CDR1 is SGDLS, CDR2 YYNGEE. This CDR3 is 15 amino acids long. CDR3 loop: CASSSGDRDLEKLFF. The CDR3 nucleotides read TGTGCCAGCAGCTCAGGGGACAGGGATTTGGAAAAACTGTTTTTT.

This clonotype has a count of ten or more. J is TRBJ2-1 and V is TRBV18; the D is unclear. V dropped 0 bases and J dropped 2 bases, with 11 bases sitting between them. Germline lookup yields CDR1 KGHSH and CDR2 LQKENI. The CDR3 is 16 residues long. The CDR3: CASSPPGILTYNEQFF. The DNA of the CDR3 is TGTGCCAGCTCACCACCGGGCATACTGACCTACAATGAGCAGTTCTTC.

At least ten counts were recorded for this clonotype. The chain couples TRBV5-1 to TRBJ2-3; D is uncertain. The CDR3 runs to 14 residues. Germline CDR1 reads SGHRS; CDR2 reads YFSETQ. V was cut by 2 bases and J by 0 bases, with 7 bases left in between. CDR3 DNA sequence: TGCGCCAGCAGCTTCCAGACTAGCACAGATACGCAGTATTTT. Protein product: CASSFQTSTDTQYF.

The sample holds many counts of this clonotype. The chain couples TRBV5-1 to TRBJ2-1; possibly TRBD1 for D (5 bases). Germline V CDR1 and CDR2: SGHRS, YFSETQ. The CDR3 extends over 13 amino acids. Deletions cut 7 bases from V and 8 bases from J, with 16 bases between. The chain's CDR3 is CASGRTSGYEQFF. CDR3 coding DNA: TGCGCCAGCGGGCGGACCTCAGGGTATGAGCAGTTCTTC.

This clonotype showed up many times. The chain links TRBV5-1 to TRBJ2-5, with 7 bases that match TRBD1. V gave up 2 bases and J gave up 1 base; unmatched junction bases: 2. The CDR3 totals 14 residues. Germline CDR1 and CDR2: SGHRS and YFSETQ. The CDR3 bases are TGCGCCAGCAGCTTACAGGGGACCCAAGAGACCCAGTACTTC. Translating it yields CASSLQGTQETQYF.

The table lists this clonotype with many counts. The chain employs TRBV20-1 and TRBJ2-3; TRBD2 is a possible D gene (6 bases). V was shortened by 0 bases and J by 5 bases, with 18 bases between the two germline ends. The CDR3 spans 16 residues. CDR1 and CDR2 from the germline V gene are DFQATT and SNEGSKA (reference sequence). The CDR3 reads CSAREGGATGVDTQYF. CDR3 bases: TGCAGTGCTAGAGAGGGCGGCGCCACGGGGGTAGATACGCAGTATTTT.

This clonotype was counted at least ten times. The gene calls are TRBV2 and TRBJ1-1; no definite D call. The CDR3 totals 13 residues. Per the germline V gene, CDR1 is SNHLY and CDR2 is FYNNEI. V lost 8 bases and J 2 bases, leaving 12 bases between the germline ends. CDR3 sequence: CASLQDHNTEAFF. CDR3 coding DNA: TGTGCCAGCCTCCAGGACCACAACACTGAAGCTTTCTTT.

There are many counts of this clonotype. The chain joins TRBV4-2 to TRBJ2-6; D gene unclear. Germline CDR1 and CDR2: LGHNA and YNFKEQ. CDR3 length: 16 amino acids. Trimming removed 1 base at V and 0 bases at J, with 7 bases between. CDR3 DNA sequence: TGTGCCAGCAGCCAAGCACAGAGCTCTGGGGCCAACGTCCTGACTTTC. Its translation: CASSQAQSSGANVLTF.

The table lists this clonotype with many counts. The chain has TRBV3-1 and TRBJ2-2; tentatively, D is TRBD2 (5 bases). Trimming took off 4 bases at V and 5 bases at J, with 14 bases between the two ends. In germline, CDR1 is LGHDT, CDR2 YNNKEL (reference sequence). This CDR3 contains 15 residues. Here the CDR3 DNA reads TGTGCCAGCAGCCGGGCTGGTCCGGGGACCGGGGAGCTGTTTTTT. Amino acid sequence: CASSRAGPGTGELFF.

This clonotype has ten or more counts. The V and J genes are TRBV5-1 and TRBJ2-1; D not resolved. Germline lookup yields CDR1 SGHRS and CDR2 YFSETQ. V was cut by 0 bases and J by 5 bases, with 15 bases left in between. This CDR3 comprises 16 residues. CDR3 coding DNA: TGCGCCAGCAGCTTGGCGCTCGGACCTACCAACAATGAGCAGTTCTTC. Residues: CASSLALGPTNNEQFF. The variable domain in full, completed from reference TRBV5-1 and TRBJ2-1, reads KAGVTQTPRYLIKTRGQQVTLSCSPISGHRSVSWYQQTPGQGLQFLFEYFSETQRNKGNFPGRFSGRQFSNSRSEMNVSTLELGDSALYLCASSLALGPTNNEQFFGPGTRLTVL.

Many counts were recorded for this clonotype. This chain links TRBV10-3 with TRBJ2-1, with TRBD1 identical over 12 bases. Per the germline V gene, CDR1 is ENHRY and CDR2 is SYGVKD. CDR3 length: 13 residues. Trimming at V came to 6 bases and at J to 8 bases, leaving 2 bases not matched to a gene. The CDR3 region has the DNA TGTGCCATCAGGGGACAGGGGGCTGATGAGCAGTTCTTC. Encoded protein: CAIRGQGADEQFF.

This clonotype was found many times. This chain joins TRBV20-1 and TRBJ2-3; D possibly matches TRBD1 or TRBD2 (6 bases each). Germline V CDR1 and CDR2: DFQATT, SNEGSKA (reference sequence). V lost 6 bases, J lost 1 base, and 17 bases lay in between. This CDR3 has 15 residues. CDR3 coding DNA: TGCAGTGCCCGTGGGGGACGGGGGCGCACAGATACGCAGTATTTT. Protein product: CSARGGRGRTDTQYF.